This TCR beta chain comes out of a study of response to subunit inactivated influenza vaccine. This clonotype was counted only a few times. Each CDR3 protein gets one entry after TCRdb re-called the RT-PCR reads with MiXCR. Among more than 700,000 distinct CDR3 sequences, approximately 21% were seen once, and the ten largest hold roughly 10%. Trimming left V 4 bases short and J 2 bases short, with 11 bases between. The CDR3 sequence is 13 residues long. The germline V gene encodes CDR1 SQVTM and CDR2 ANQGSEA. The sample consisted of PBMCs from blood, taken about 5 days after vaccination. This TCR was recovered from a man aged 50 or older who received an inactivated influenza vaccine. The chain is built from TRBV29-1 and TRBJ1-2, with D uncertain. CDR3 in DNA: TGCAGCGTTGCTTGGAGGCAGAACTATGGCTACACCTTC. Protein product: CSVAWRQNYGYTF.